Listed here are 18 T cell receptor beta chains from one sample, sequenced in a study of T-cell reconstitution after alpha-beta-depleted transplantation in children (dated by TCRdb to the mid-2010s). Libraries were constructed by PCR. The listed sequencing device is Illumina HiSeq 2500. Molecular barcoding was employed in the preparation of TCR libraries, with unique molecular identifiers being used to normalize TCRbeta repertoire quantification. The public reads were quality trimmed at Q25 with fastp and then assembled into clones with MiXCR by TCRdb, keeping productive beta chains. Every entry covers one CDR3 protein and lists the most common genes and DNA from its rows. The sample contains 400,000 to 450,000 distinct CDR3 sequences, approximately 41% of them found a single time. In total, the top ten clones hold about 30% of the sample. The treatment or condition label corresponds to: allogeneic hematopoietic cell transplantation with graft depleted of TCRalphabeta T cells and CD19 B cells.

Sequenced here: PBMCs, sampled before TCRalphabeta/CD19-depleted stem cell transplant. The receptors originated from a girl aged 2 to 9 with aplastic anemia, due to receive a stem cell transplant.

This clonotype was seen repeatedly, ten times or more. The rearrangement links TRBV10-3 to TRBJ2-2, with 7 bases lining up with TRBD1. Germline V CDR1 and CDR2: ENHRY, SYGVKD. Germline trimming cut 6 bases from V and 3 bases from J; bases unmatched to any gene: 7. The CDR3 length is 15 residues. The CDR3 nucleotides are TGTGCCATCAGCACCGACAGGGTTCACACCGGGGAGCTGTTTTTT. This encodes CAISTDRVHTGELFF.

This clonotype was observed at least ten times. The chain has TRBV12-3 or TRBV12-4 and TRBJ2-1; TRBD1 might be the D (6 bases). This CDR3 has 18 amino acids. The V gene lost 3 bases and the J gene lost 0 bases, with 18 bases spanning the gap. CDR3: CASSLSRDIWLSYNEQFF. The CDR3 coding sequence is TGTGCCAGCAGTTTGTCCCGGGACATTTGGCTCTCCTACAATGAGCAGTTCTTC.

This clonotype was counted at least ten times. The J gene is TRBJ2-7, the V gene TRBV20-1; 7 nucleotides agree with TRBD2. Germline-derived CDR1 and CDR2 are DFQATT and SNEGSKA (reference sequence). Unmatched junction bases numbered 3, after V lost 1 base and J lost 0 bases. The CDR3 is 14 amino acids. The CDR3 DNA sequence: TGCAGTGCTAGAGTAGGGAGGGACTCCTACGAGCAGTACTTC. Translated: CSARVGRDSYEQYF.

The chain is built from TRBV5-6 and TRBJ2-1; weak D call: TRBD2 (5 bases). This CDR3 region has 15 residues. Trimming shortened V by 0 bases and J by 3 bases, and 10 bases separated the two germline ends. The V gene's germline CDR1 is SGHDT and CDR2 YYEEEE. CDR3 DNA sequence: TGTGCCAGCAGCTTGGAGGGTAGCGTCTACAATGAGCAGTTCTTC. As protein: CASSLEGSVYNEQFF. Together with reference TRBV5-6 and TRBJ2-1, the CDR3 gives the full variable domain: DAGVTQSPTHLIKTRGQQVTLRCSPKSGHDTVSWYQQALGQGPQFIFQYYEEEERQRGNFPDRFSGHQFPNYSSELNVNALLLGDSALYLCASSLEGSVYNEQFFGPGTRLTVL.

This clonotype occurred many times. This rearrangement joins TRBV12-3 or TRBV12-4 to TRBJ2-2; D unclear. Trimming removed 7 bases at V and 1 base at J, with 10 bases between. The CDR3 extends over 14 amino acids. The CDR3 loop reads CASTVLRNTGELFF. CDR3 bases: TGTGCCAGCACCGTGCTGCGGAACACCGGGGAGCTGTTTTTT.

The CDR3 DNA sequence: TGCAGTGCTAGGGCCGTGGGGCAGTCCCAAAACATTCAGTACTTC. As protein: CSARAVGQSQNIQYF. The chain carries TRBV20-1 and TRBJ2-4; perhaps TRBD1 as D (5 bases). The CDR3 has 15 amino acids. Trimming pared 3 bases from V and 5 bases from J, leaving 17 bases between. The germline V gene has CDR1 DFQATT and CDR2 SNEGSKA (reference sequence).

This clonotype was counted many times. The DNA for the CDR3 is TGTGCCAGCACCACCCCCGTTTCTAACTATGGCTACACCTTC. It codes for CASTTPVSNYGYTF. V and J are TRBV7-9 and TRBJ1-2; D gene ambiguous. The germline CDR1 and CDR2 sequences are SEHNR and FQNEAQ (reference sequence). The CDR3 runs to 14 residues. V was trimmed by 7 bases and J by 0 bases, leaving 12 bases between them.

The genes are TRBV5-5 and TRBJ2-7, with D possibly being TRBD1 or TRBD2 (5 bases each). V was cut by 2 bases and J by 0 bases, with 18 bases left in between. This CDR3 has 17 amino acids. Germline V gene data show CDR1 as SGHKS and CDR2 as YYEKEE (reference sequence). The CDR3 protein is CASSFTWSGTVSYEQYF. In DNA, the CDR3 is TGTGCCAGCAGCTTTACCTGGTCCGGGACGGTCTCCTACGAGCAGTACTTC.

This chain uses TRBV12-3 or TRBV12-4 with TRBJ2-3; TRBD2 matches at 7 bases. Trimming took 2 bases from V and 0 from J; bases not matched to a gene: 5. This CDR3 has 16 amino acids. CDR3 residues: CASSLISGRSTDTQYF. In DNA, the CDR3 is TGTGCCAGCAGTTTAATTAGCGGGCGGAGCACAGATACGCAGTATTTT.

The V call is TRBV7-6, the J call TRBJ2-5, with 8 positions matching TRBD2. V dropped 5 bases and J dropped 2; count of bases not matched to a gene: 7. This CDR3 has 15 amino acids. In germline, CDR1 is SGHVS, CDR2 FNYEAQ. CDR3 DNA sequence: TGTGCCAGCAGCGGTACGCGGGGGGCACAAGAGACCCAGTACTTC. It is translated as CASSGTRGAQETQYF.

In its sample, this clonotype was seen many times. The chain combines TRBV7-7 with TRBJ1-4; TRBD1 aligns across 8 bases. CDR1 SSHAT and CDR2 FNYEAQ come from the germline V gene (reference sequence). The CDR3 runs to 14 residues. The junction had 7 bases not matched to a gene; V was cut back by 5 bases and J by 8 bases. The chain's CDR3 is CASSHGQGGEKLFF. Here the CDR3 DNA reads TGTGCCAGCAGCCATGGACAGGGCGGAGAAAAACTGTTTTTT.

The chain has TRBV20-1 and TRBJ2-3; TRBD2 is a possible D gene (6 bases). The CDR3 is 12 amino acids. CDR1 and CDR2 (germline): DFQATT, SNEGSKA (reference sequence). CDR3 amino acids: CTTSGDIDTQYF. Written as DNA, the CDR3 is TGCACCACCTCGGGGGATATAGATACGCAGTATTTT.

This clonotype has only one observation. At one boundary the junction diverges from the germline segment, which might be a read error. The chain couples TRBV20-1 to TRBJ2-7; 16 bases are shared with TRBD2. Germline assignment: CDR1 DFQATT and CDR2 SNEGSKA (reference sequence). The CDR3 contains 16 residues. In DNA form, the CDR3 reads TGCTGTGCTGCGGGACTAGCGGGAGGGACTTCCTACGAGCAGTACTTC. Translation gives CCAAGLAGGTSYEQYF.

This clonotype has at least ten counts. V usage is TRBV20-1 and J usage is TRBJ2-7; TRBD1 aligns across 7 bases. The V gene's germline CDR1 is DFQATT and CDR2 SNEGSKA (reference sequence). The CDR3 spans 14 residues. Germline trimming cut 0 bases from V and 9 bases from J; bases unmatched to any gene: 11. The CDR3 loop reads CSARDGADRPGQYF. In nucleotides, the CDR3 is TGCAGTGCTAGAGATGGAGCGGACAGGCCTGGGCAGTACTTC.

The table lists this clonotype with a few counts. J is TRBJ2-7 and V is TRBV20-1, with 8 bases lining up with TRBD2. The CDR3 consists of 13 residues. V lost 0 bases to trimming and J lost 9 bases; unmatched junction nucleotides: 7. CDR1 DFQATT and CDR2 SNEGSKA come from the germline V gene (reference sequence). The CDR3: CSARELAAGGQYF. In DNA, the CDR3 is TGCAGTGCTAGAGAACTAGCGGCGGGGGGGCAGTACTTC.

As regards this clonotype: One base away lies a much larger clone, so this may be a sequencing read error. V gene TRBV12-3 or TRBV12-4 combines with J gene TRBJ2-7; 7 nucleotides align to TRBD2. CDR3 length: 12 amino acids. Trimming removed 6 bases from V and 9 bases from J; junction bases left unmatched: 8. DNA for the CDR3: TGTGCCAGCAGCCGGACTAGGGGCGGGCAGTACTTC. Its protein product is CASSRTRGGQYF.

The chain has TRBV6-5 and TRBJ2-7; TRBD1 might be the D (5 bases). The CDR3 has 14 residues. From germline, CDR1 is MNHEY and CDR2 SVGAGI. Deletions cut 0 bases from V and 3 bases from J, with 9 bases between. The CDR3 is CASSYSPQGYEQYF. CDR3 DNA sequence: TGTGCCAGCAGTTACTCGCCCCAGGGCTACGAGCAGTACTTC.

This clonotype has a count of ten or more. The chain recombines TRBV28 with TRBJ2-5; tentative D call: TRBD2 (5 bases). This CDR3 spans 13 amino acids. CDR1 is MDHEN, CDR2 SYDVKM, per germline. The V end lost 5 bases, the J end lost 4 bases, and 11 bases lay between the germline ends. The CDR3: CASSNSGIETQYF. DNA for the CDR3: TGTGCCAGCAGTAACAGCGGAATAGAGACCCAGTACTTC.